Presented here are 22 T cell receptor beta chains from one specimen sequenced in a study of early stage breast cancer tumors. Profiled with immunoSEQ multiplex PCR; TCRdb holds only in-frame clones, not every one. Of around 31,000 clones listed, around 67% are singletons. The sample consisted of breast tumor tissue. Receptors originate from a person in their thirties with breast cancer.

The gene calls are TRBV7-8 and TRBJ2-5; 12 bases map to TRBD1. CDR1 SGHVS and CDR2 FQNEAQ come from the germline V gene. Germline trimming cut 3 bases from V and 5 bases from J; bases unmatched to any gene: 7. CDR3 length: 16 amino acids. The CDR3 sequence: CASSLRGQGAWETQYF. The CDR3 DNA sequence: TGTGCCAGCAGCTTGAGGGGACAGGGGGCGTGGGAGACCCAGTACTTC.

The CDR3, as DNA: TGTGCCAGCAGCTCAGGACTAGCGGATCACAATGAGCAGTTCTTC. It translates to CASSSGLADHNEQFF. J is TRBJ2-1 and V is TRBV7-9; 10 bases map to TRBD2. The V gene's germline CDR1 is SEHNR and CDR2 FQNEAQ (reference sequence). The ends lost 4 bases at V and 5 bases at J; junction bases unmatched: 5. The CDR3 loop spans 15 amino acids. The whole variable domain, filled in from reference TRBV7-9 and TRBJ2-1, reads DTGVSQNPRHKITKRGQNVTFRCDPISEHNRLYWYRQTLGQGPEFLTYFQNEAQLEKSRLLSDRFSAERPKGSFSTLEIQRTEQGDSAMYLCASSSGLADHNEQFFGPGTRLTVL.

The CDR3 sequence is CASAGLAGVSDTQYF. DNA for the CDR3: TGTGCCTCGGCCGGACTAGCGGGAGTCTCAGATACGCAGTATTTT. This chain links TRBV19 with TRBJ2-3; 13 nucleotides agree with TRBD2. V gave up 11 bases and J gave up 4 bases; unmatched junction bases: 9. This CDR3 has 15 residues. The germline V gene has CDR1 LNHDA and CDR2 SQIVND (reference sequence).

The CDR3 protein is CASSISTSGSYEQYF. The CDR3 DNA follows: TGTGCCAGCAGCATAAGTACTAGCGGGTCCTACGAGCAGTACTTC. V is TRBV5-6 and J is TRBJ2-7, with 9 bases that match TRBD2. V gave up 4 bases and J gave up 1 base; unmatched junction bases: 6. CDR3 length equals 15 residues. Germline loops: CDR1 SGHDT, CDR2 YYEEEE.

V gene TRBV7-2 combines with J gene TRBJ1-5, with D maybe TRBD1 (5 bases). Germline CDR1 SGHTA, CDR2 FQGNSA. Trimming stripped 5 bases from V and 6 bases from J, with 20 bases between. CDR3 length equals 16 residues. The CDR3 coding sequence is TGTGCCAGCAGCCGCGAAGCGAGGGGAACGGGTCAGCCCCAGCATTTT. Its protein is CASSREARGTGQPQHF. The whole variable domain, remainder taken from reference TRBV7-2 and TRBJ1-5, is GAGVSQSPSNKVTEKGKDVELRCDPISGHTALYWYRQSLGQGLEFLIYFQGNSAPDKSGLPSDRFSAERTGGSVSTLTIQRTQQEDSAVYLCASSREARGTGQPQHFGDGTRLSIL.

The V and J genes are TRBV7-2 and TRBJ2-1, with 8 bases aligning to TRBD2. Germline V lookup: CDR1 SGHTA, CDR2 FQGNSA. The CDR3 has 16 residues. The V segment lost 0 bases and the J segment 8 bases; nucleotides outside the gene matches: 9. The CDR3 loop is CASSLAQAGAGHEQFF. CDR3 DNA sequence: TGTGCCAGCAGCTTAGCGCAAGCGGGAGCGGGGCATGAGCAGTTCTTC.

The genes are TRBV13 and TRBJ1-1; D remains ambiguous. From germline, CDR1 is PRHDT and CDR2 FYEKMQ (reference sequence). The CDR3 is 14 amino acids. The germline V and J ends were trimmed by 1 base and 6 bases, with 12 bases remaining between them. Here the CDR3 DNA reads TGTGCCAGCAGCTTAGAAGATGGGAGCCCTGAAGCTTTCTTT. It codes for CASSLEDGSPEAFF.

This chain joins TRBV4-1 and TRBJ2-2; TRBD2 is a possible D gene (5 bases). The CDR3 spans 17 residues. The V end lost 1 base, the J end lost 1 base, and 13 bases lay between the germline ends. Germline loops: CDR1 MGHRA, CDR2 YSYEKL. CDR3 sequence: CASSQVLGVGNTGELFF. The CDR3 DNA reads as TGCGCCAGCAGCCAAGTTCTGGGAGTTGGGAACACCGGGGAGCTGTTTTTT.

This clone was counted a few times. The chain uses TRBV6-6 and TRBJ2-7; 8 positions agree with TRBD2. The CDR3 is 12 amino acids. Per the germline V gene, CDR1 is MNHNY and CDR2 is SVGAGI (reference sequence). After removal of 10 bases from V and 7 bases from J, the junction contained 9 bases not matched to a gene. The CDR3 region has the DNA TGTGCCACTCGGGAGGGCCGGGATGAGCAGTACTTC. Translating it yields CATREGRDEQYF.

This chain links TRBV27 with TRBJ2-3; tentative D call: TRBD1 (6 bases). Germline values: CDR1 MNHEY, CDR2 SMNVEV (reference sequence). The CDR3 consists of 17 residues. V gave up 1 base and J gave up 4 bases, with 18 bases separating them. The CDR3 is CASSLWGGLSGADTQYF. The CDR3 nucleotides read TGTGCCAGCAGTTTATGGGGTGGCCTATCAGGGGCAGATACGCAGTATTTT.

The sample holds a few counts of this clone. The V gene is TRBV2, the J gene TRBJ1-2, with D tentatively TRBD1 (5 bases). Germline V CDR1 and CDR2: SNHLY, FYNNEI. The germline V and J ends were trimmed by 5 bases and 8 bases, with 21 bases remaining between them. The CDR3 contains 15 residues. The CDR3 spells CASSFDLSLRGGYTF. The CDR3 DNA follows: TGTGCCAGCAGTTTCGACCTGTCACTCCGGGGGGGCTACACCTTC. The whole variable domain, remainder taken from reference TRBV2 and TRBJ1-2, is EPEVTQTPSHQVTQMGQEVILRCVPISNHLYFYWYRQILGQKVEFLVSFYNNEISEKSEIFDDQFSVERPDGSNFTLKIRSTKLEDSAMYFCASSFDLSLRGGYTFGSGTRLTVV.

In its sample, this clone was seen once. This sequence joins TRBV5-8 and TRBJ1-1; D gene ambiguous. This CDR3 has 17 amino acids. Trimming left V 0 bases short and J 0 bases short, with 15 bases between. Germline V lookup: CDR1 SGHTS, CDR2 YDEGEE. The CDR3 spells CASSLGGPLGVNTEAFF. DNA for the CDR3: TGTGCCAGCAGCTTGGGGGGTCCGCTGGGCGTGAACACTGAAGCTTTCTTT.

The chain joins TRBV19 to TRBJ1-4; TRBD1 matches 7 bases. Trimming removed 3 bases from V and 7 bases from J; junction bases left unmatched: 14. This CDR3 contains 17 residues. The germline CDR1 and CDR2 sequences are LNHDA and SQIVND (reference sequence). As DNA, the CDR3 is TGTGCCAGTAGTATCCCCCGACAGGGCCTAGGGGGTGAAAAACTGTTTTTT. As protein: CASSIPRQGLGGEKLFF.

The genes are TRBV9 and TRBJ2-1; D call uncertain. Trimming left V 0 bases short and J 0 bases short, with 16 bases between. This CDR3 is built from 18 residues. CDR1 and CDR2 (germline): SGDLS, YYNGEE. For the CDR3, the DNA is TGTGCCAGCAGCGTAGATCTCTCAATACCTGGCTCCTACAATGAGCAGTTCTTC. Residues: CASSVDLSIPGSYNEQFF.

This clone has a handful of counts. The gene calls are TRBV19 and TRBJ2-5; weak D call: TRBD2 (5 bases). With 2 bases removed from V and 8 bases from J, the gap between germline ends came to 6 bases. Germline V CDR1 and CDR2: LNHDA, SQIVND (reference sequence). CDR3 length equals 11 residues. CDR3 residues: CASSIPGTQYF. The DNA of the CDR3 is TGTGCCAGTAGTATACCGGGAACCCAGTACTTC.

The J gene is TRBJ2-3, the V gene TRBV7-8; D remains ambiguous. Trimming pared 3 bases from V and 2 bases from J, leaving 18 bases between. This CDR3 contains 17 residues. Germline V gene data show CDR1 as SGHVS and CDR2 as FQNEAQ. The CDR3 bases are TGTGCCAGCAGCTTCGACTCGGTAGGACCTTACACAGATACGCAGTATTTT. The encoded protein is CASSFDSVGPYTDTQYF.

This rearrangement joins TRBV2 to TRBJ2-7; TRBD2 agrees at 9 bases. Germline V gives CDR1 SNHLY, CDR2 FYNNEI. V lost 8 bases and J lost 3; bases outside the gene matches: 8. This CDR3 contains 14 residues. CDR3 region: CASASGIIFYEQYF. The CDR3 DNA reads TGTGCCAGCGCTAGCGGGATTATTTTCTACGAGCAGTACTTC.

The V call is TRBV27, the J call TRBJ2-1; tentatively, D is TRBD2 (6 bases). Trimming stripped 2 bases from V and 2 bases from J, with 16 bases between. The germline gives CDR1 MNHEY, CDR2 SMNVEV (reference sequence). The length of the CDR3 is 17 residues. CDR3 in DNA: TGTGCCAGCAGTTTAGCCGCCACGGGACTGCCCTACAATGAGCAGTTCTTC. Its translation: CASSLAATGLPYNEQFF.

The chain couples TRBV6-5 to TRBJ1-4, with TRBD1 as a possible D gene (5 bases). Between the trimmed V and J ends, which lost 2 bases and 6 bases, there was a span of 10 bases. CDR1 is MNHEY and CDR2 is SVGAGI in the germline V gene. The CDR3 runs to 14 residues. CDR3 coding DNA: TGTGCCAGCAGTTACGGGGGTGTTTATGAAAAACTGTTTTTT. Translating gives CASSYGGVYEKLFF.

CDR3 in amino acids: CAISNGAVGKGAFF. In nucleotides, the CDR3 is TGTGCCATCAGCAACGGGGCAGTGGGTAAAGGGGCTTTCTTT. V is TRBV10-3 and J is TRBJ1-1, with D tentatively TRBD1 (5 bases). Trimming removed 6 bases from V and 11 bases from J, with 22 bases in between. This CDR3 spans 14 amino acids. The V gene's germline CDR1 is ENHRY and CDR2 SYGVKD.

The chain combines TRBV18 with TRBJ2-7; possible D gene TRBD2, 5 bases. The ends were cut back, 3 bases at V and 3 bases at J, with 9 bases in the middle. Germline V gene data show CDR1 as KGHSH and CDR2 as LQKENI. This CDR3 has 13 residues. For the CDR3, the DNA is TGTGCCAGCTCACCCACTAGTGACTACGAGCAGTACTTC. This encodes CASSPTSDYEQYF.

The rearrangement joins TRBV7-3 to TRBJ2-1, with 12 bases aligning to TRBD2. The CDR3 extends over 15 amino acids. Germline lookup yields CDR1 SGHTA and CDR2 FQGTGA. V trimming: 2 bases; J trimming: 7 bases; junction bases outside the gene matches: 3. The CDR3 loop is CASSLGLAGGNEQFF. The CDR3 DNA sequence: TGTGCCAGCAGCTTAGGGCTAGCGGGAGGGAATGAGCAGTTCTTC.